The rows below give T cell receptor beta chains drawn from one sample of a study of beta chain features in type 1 diabetes. Only in-frame clones appear in the TCRdb table, and some are missing; sequencing was by immunoSEQ multiplex PCR. The table lists 250,000 to 300,000 clones, less than 30% of them singletons. The sample was naive CD4+ T cells from blood. These receptors originate from a woman aged 30 to 39 with type 1 diabetes. Both conserved end residues are part of each CDR3.

j_call,v_call,cdr3_aa
TRBJ1-1,TRBV5-4,CASSLAQTGNTEAFF
TRBJ1-5,TRBV30,CAWRETGESNQPQHF
TRBJ2-3,TRBV2,CASNGEGPVTQYF
TRBJ2-3,TRBV29-1,CSVVETSGTDTQYF
TRBJ1-2,TRBV5-1,CASSSPGAAYGYTF
TRBJ2-1,TRBV7-2,CASSPSRVRHEQFF
TRBJ2-5,TRBV7-9,CASSLQQETQYF
TRBJ1-5,TRBV5-6,CASSLAGGDGQPQHF
TRBJ1-5,TRBV30,CAWSQGQGRNQPQHF
TRBJ1-2,TRBV29-1,CSVTLDRGYGYTF
TRBJ1-5,TRBV19,CASTSTVAGNQPQHF
TRBJ2-1,TRBV18,CASSPSGLSYNEQFF
TRBJ2-5,TRBV4-1,CASSMQGSETQYF
TRBJ2-4,TRBV28,CASSEGGTKNIQYF
TRBJ2-5,TRBV2,CASSEAQGGAETQYF
TRBJ2-1,TRBV18,CASSPTQAASYNEQFF
TRBJ1-2,TRBV9,CASSPQGGLPGYGYTF
TRBJ2-7,TRBV30,CAWSVHEGARQYF
TRBJ1-5,TRBV5-1,CASSLDGDQPQHF
TRBJ1-2,TRBV9,CASSVALGGYTF
TRBJ2-3,TRBV30,CAWSRLAGADTQYF
TRBJ2-1,TRBV5-1,CASSASSASSYNEQFF
TRBJ2-7,TRBV7-8,CASSLGQGREQYF